These 27 T cell receptor beta chains were all obtained from the same sample, sequenced in a study of T cells after yellow fever vaccination (dated by TCRdb to the late 2010s). The treatment or condition label for this specimen denotes: live attenuated yellow fever vaccine strain. Receptors were amplified or captured by 5' RACE. Sequencing was carried out with an Illumina HiSeq 2500. TCRdb passed the public sequencing reads through fastp at Q25 and MiXCR, retaining productive beta sequences. Every CDR3 protein is listed once, alongside the most common genes and DNA of its rows. Recorded for this sample are just under 600,000 distinct CDR3 sequences; approximately 13% of them occurred a single time. Of the sample, roughly 13% falls within the top ten clones. This sample comprised PBMCs, obtained on the day of the yellow fever booster vaccination. The source of these receptors is a young man who received the YFV17D yellow fever vaccine.

The chain employs TRBV7-9 and TRBJ2-7, with D tentatively TRBD1 or TRBD2 (5 bases each). Germline V gene data show CDR1 as SEHNR and CDR2 as FQNEAQ (reference sequence). Trimming removed 7 bases from V and 2 bases from J, with 21 bases in between. The CDR3 extends over 16 amino acids. The CDR3 here is CASTSPGSQATYEQYF. In nucleotides, the CDR3 is TGTGCCAGCACCTCCCCGGGGTCACAGGCGACCTACGAGCAGTACTTC.

This chain connects TRBV24-1 to TRBJ1-2; D is uncertain. V was cut by 3 bases and J by 8 bases, with 12 bases left in between. Germline V lookup: CDR1 KGHDR, CDR2 SFDVKD. This CDR3 has 13 residues. Here the CDR3 DNA reads TGTGCCACCAGTGATGCGGACCGGGCGGGCTACACCTTC. Protein: CATSDADRAGYTF.

The rearrangement links TRBV30 to TRBJ2-7, with 7 bases matching TRBD1. CDR1 is GTSNPN, CDR2 SVGIG, per germline (reference sequence). V shed 7 bases and J 3 bases; nucleotides not matched to a gene: 9. The CDR3 runs to 13 residues. The CDR3 DNA follows: TGTGCCTTTGGGGACAGTTGGGACTACGAGCAGTACTTC. It yields the protein CAFGDSWDYEQYF.

The chain is built from TRBV20-1 and TRBJ2-1; D uncertain. The CDR3 is 14 amino acids. Germline V gives CDR1 DFQATT, CDR2 SNEGSKA (reference sequence). V was pared by 0 bases and J by 7 bases, with 13 bases between. CDR3 DNA: TGCAGTGCTAGAGATAGGGAAGGGTTGAATGAGCAGTTCTTC. This translates into CSARDREGLNEQFF.

The rearrangement uses TRBV5-5 and TRBJ1-5, with 10 bases matching TRBD1. The CDR3 is 14 residues long. J lost 7 bases, V lost 3 bases, and 4 bases had no gene match. Germline loops: CDR1 SGHKS, CDR2 YYEKEE (reference sequence). CDR3 loop: CASSSRQGAQPQHF. The CDR3 bases are TGTGCCAGCAGCTCCAGACAGGGGGCGCAGCCCCAGCATTTT.

The chain joins TRBV6-1 to TRBJ2-7, with D uncertain. The CDR3 runs 15 residues. The V gene lost 1 base and the J gene lost 2 bases, with 12 bases spanning the gap. Germline lookup yields CDR1 MNHNS and CDR2 SASEGT. In nucleotides, the CDR3 is TGTGCCAGCAGTGAAGGGGCTGGCGGCGCCTACGAGCAGTACTTC. It is translated as CASSEGAGGAYEQYF.

This clonotype was observed a few times. The V call is TRBV7-2, the J call TRBJ1-6; tentative D call: TRBD1 (6 bases). Germline V gives CDR1 SGHTA, CDR2 FQGNSA. V lost 6 bases to trimming and J lost 9 bases, with 18 bases between them. The length of the CDR3 is 15 residues. DNA for the CDR3: TGTGCCAGCAGTCGGGACCGGGACATTTCTTCACCCCTCCACTTT. The encoded protein is CASSRDRDISSPLHF.

A few counts support this clonotype. The J gene is TRBJ2-7, the V gene TRBV3-1; 9 bases agree with TRBD2. V shed 2 bases and J 3 bases; nucleotides not matched to a gene: 2. Germline loops: CDR1 LGHDT, CDR2 YNNKEL (reference sequence). The CDR3 runs 14 residues. The CDR3 here is CASSQLAGNYEQYF. The CDR3 region has the DNA TGTGCCAGCAGCCAACTAGCGGGGAACTACGAGCAGTACTTC.

This clonotype was seen only a few times. CDR3 nucleotide sequence: TGTGCCAGCAGCCTAGGGACAGGGGCCGGTGAAAAACTGTTTTTT. Its protein product is CASSLGTGAGEKLFF. V usage is TRBV7-8 and J usage is TRBJ1-4; 10 nucleotides align to TRBD1. Germline V gene sequence: CDR1 SGHVS, CDR2 FQNEAQ. The CDR3 runs to 15 residues. V lost 5 bases, J lost 7 bases, and 7 bases stayed unmatched.

The rearrangement joins TRBV2 to TRBJ2-2; no reliable D call. CDR1 and CDR2 (germline): SNHLY, FYNNEI. The CDR3 has 14 residues. V shed 7 bases and J shed 4 bases, with 13 bases lying between them. The CDR3 DNA sequence: TGTGCCAGCATCCCCGGCAGTTCCACCGGGGAGCTGTTTTTT. It is translated as CASIPGSSTGELFF.

This clonotype was found a few times. The V and J genes are TRBV20-1 and TRBJ2-3; 10 nucleotides align to TRBD2. CDR3 length: 15 amino acids. The germline V gene has CDR1 DFQATT and CDR2 SNEGSKA (reference sequence). Losses at the gene ends were 3 bases for V and 3 bases for J; bases not matched to a gene: 6. This CDR3 reads CSASPRTSGTDTQYF. Written as DNA, the CDR3 is TGCAGTGCTAGTCCTAGGACTAGCGGAACAGATACGCAGTATTTT.

This rearrangement joins TRBV7-9 to TRBJ2-5; D is perhaps TRBD1 (6 bases). V was cut by 5 bases and J by 4 bases, with 17 bases left in between. Germline CDR1 reads SEHNR; CDR2 reads FQNEAQ (reference sequence). This CDR3 has 15 residues. Here the CDR3 DNA reads TGTGCCAGCAGCCCCCGGGCTTTACAGGGAGAGACCCAGTACTTC. This translates into CASSPRALQGETQYF.

This clonotype was detected only a few times. This sequence joins TRBV20-1 and TRBJ1-2, with D maybe TRBD1 (5 bases). CDR3 size: 20 residues. Deletions cut 3 bases from V and 0 bases from J, with 29 bases between. Germline-derived CDR1 and CDR2 are DFQATT and SNEGSKA (reference sequence). CDR3 region: CSARGGSGSYPRVANYGYTF. The CDR3 bases are TGCAGTGCTAGGGGAGGGTCCGGATCGTACCCCAGGGTAGCTAACTATGGCTACACCTTC.

This clonotype was recorded a few times. CDR3 loop: CASSPDRANGNTIYF. In DNA, the CDR3 is TGTGCCAGCAGCCCTGACAGGGCCAATGGAAACACCATATATTTT. V and J are TRBV7-6 and TRBJ1-3, with 7 bases aligning to TRBD1. J was trimmed by 3 bases and V by 5 bases; bases with no gene match: 7. This CDR3 has 15 amino acids. CDR1 and CDR2 from the germline V gene are SGHVS and FNYEAQ.

This clonotype has more than one count but fewer than ten. The chain uses TRBV7-9 and TRBJ2-7, with TRBD2 matching 14 bases. The CDR3 contains 16 residues. Germline CDR1 is SEHNR and CDR2 is FQNEAQ (reference sequence). V trimming: 5 bases; J trimming: 7 bases; junction bases outside the gene matches: 10. The CDR3 DNA reads TGTGCCAGCAGCGACGGACTAGCGGGAGGATTTGGGGAGCAGTACTTC. Residues: CASSDGLAGGFGEQYF.

This clonotype was seen many times. The rearrangement uses TRBV9 and TRBJ1-4; TRBD1 matches at 9 bases. V lost 4 bases and J lost 7; bases outside the gene matches: 8. Germline V lookup: CDR1 SGDLS, CDR2 YYNGEE. The CDR3 runs to 15 residues. The CDR3 here is CASSIGTGFGEKLFF. CDR3 DNA sequence: TGTGCCAGCAGCATTGGGACAGGGTTTGGTGAAAAACTGTTTTTT. Combining the CDR3 with reference TRBV9 and TRBJ1-4 gives the whole variable domain DSGVTQTPKHLITATGQRVTLRCSPRSGDLSVYWYQQSLDQGLQFLIQYYNGEERAKGNILERFSAQQFPDLHSELNLSSLELGDSALYFCASSIGTGFGEKLFFGSGTQLSVL.

The chain links TRBV3-1 to TRBJ1-2; no clear D. Trimming shortened V by 0 bases and J by 8 bases, and 10 bases separated the two germline ends. Germline V gives CDR1 LGHDT, CDR2 YNNKEL (reference sequence). The length of the CDR3 is 13 residues. The CDR3 region has the DNA TGTGCCAGCAGCCAAGATACAACGGTGGGCTACACCTTC. Protein sequence: CASSQDTTVGYTF.

This clonotype was seen a few times. This chain uses TRBV24-1 with TRBJ2-5; 8 bases agree with TRBD1. The CDR3 runs to 17 residues. Germline V gene sequence: CDR1 KGHDR, CDR2 SFDVKD. With 5 bases clipped from V and 0 bases from J, the junction kept 10 bases outside the gene matches. The CDR3 bases are TGTGCCACCAGTGCGGGCAGGGGGCTCTCTTACCAAGAGACCCAGTACTTC. This gives the protein CATSAGRGLSYQETQYF.

This clonotype appeared a few times. The chain is built from TRBV7-3 and TRBJ2-2; unclear D gene. CDR1 and CDR2 from the germline V gene are SGHTA and FQGTGA. The CDR3 sequence is 17 residues long. V dropped 5 bases and J dropped 0 bases, with 16 bases sitting between them. The CDR3: CASSPGPMAANTGELFF. DNA of the CDR3: TGTGCCAGCAGCCCCGGGCCTATGGCCGCGAACACCGGGGAGCTGTTTTTT.

The V call is TRBV11-2, the J call TRBJ2-1; no definite D call. CDR1 SGHAT and CDR2 FQNNGV come from the germline V gene. The CDR3 loop spans 16 amino acids. V was clipped by 0 bases and J by 0 bases, with 9 bases between them. The CDR3 DNA is TGTGCCAGCAGCTTAGAGGTAGGAAGCTCCTACAATGAGCAGTTCTTC. Translating gives CASSLEVGSSYNEQFF.

In its sample, this clonotype was seen a few times. J is TRBJ2-7 and V is TRBV10-3; no clear D. Trimming left V 4 bases short and J 3 bases short, with 13 bases between. The germline V gene encodes CDR1 ENHRY and CDR2 SYGVKD. This CDR3 is built from 14 residues. The CDR3 is CAISAPSGLYEQYF. Here the CDR3 DNA reads TGTGCCATCAGTGCGCCCTCGGGTCTCTACGAGCAGTACTTC.

The sample holds many counts of this clonotype. One junction end disagrees with the germline gene, perhaps due to a read error. This sequence joins TRBV5-1 and TRBJ2-2; D call uncertain. The CDR3 contains 11 residues. Germline assignment: CDR1 SGHRS and CDR2 YFSETQ. The CDR3 nucleotides read TGTGCCAGCAGTAGCACCGGGGAGCTGTTTTTT. It translates to CASSSTGELFF.

The chain links TRBV20-1 to TRBJ2-1; D uncertain. V lost 2 bases and J 12 bases, leaving 14 bases between the germline ends. Germline CDR1 and CDR2: DFQATT and SNEGSKA (reference sequence). The CDR3 contains 12 residues. Here the CDR3 DNA reads TGCAGTGCTAGACTACCTTTGACGGGGCAGTTCTTC. Amino acids: CSARLPLTGQFF.

This clonotype was seen more than once but under ten times. The chain employs TRBV12-3 or TRBV12-4 and TRBJ2-3, with TRBD2 identical over 9 bases. With V trimmed by 2 bases and J by 4 bases, 7 bases remained unmatched. The CDR3 is 16 amino acids. The CDR3 region is CASSLRAGGPADTQYF. The DNA for the CDR3 is TGTGCCAGCAGTTTAAGGGCGGGAGGGCCGGCAGATACGCAGTATTTT.

This clonotype was counted between two and nine times. The chain couples TRBV12-3 or TRBV12-4 to TRBJ2-3, with D maybe TRBD2 (5 bases). The CDR3 contains 12 residues. V dropped 4 bases and J dropped 8 bases, with 10 bases sitting between them. In DNA, the CDR3 is TGTGCCAGCAGTTCACTAGTGTCTACGCAGTATTTT. Translated, it gives CASSSLVSTQYF.

This rearrangement joins TRBV28 to TRBJ2-5; no definite D call. Germline V lookup: CDR1 MDHEN, CDR2 SYDVKM. This CDR3 has 11 residues. V lost 6 bases to trimming and J lost 5 bases, with 7 bases between them. The CDR3 protein is CASRGRETQYF. Here the CDR3 DNA reads TGTGCCAGCAGGGGCAGGGAGACCCAGTACTTC.

The chain uses TRBV19 and TRBJ1-5; no clear D gene. This CDR3 has 12 residues. The germline CDR1 and CDR2 sequences are LNHDA and SQIVND (reference sequence). Trimming stripped 3 bases from V and 9 bases from J, with 9 bases between. The CDR3 sequence is CASSMVETPQHF. The CDR3 bases are TGTGCCAGTAGTATGGTGGAAACGCCCCAGCATTTT.